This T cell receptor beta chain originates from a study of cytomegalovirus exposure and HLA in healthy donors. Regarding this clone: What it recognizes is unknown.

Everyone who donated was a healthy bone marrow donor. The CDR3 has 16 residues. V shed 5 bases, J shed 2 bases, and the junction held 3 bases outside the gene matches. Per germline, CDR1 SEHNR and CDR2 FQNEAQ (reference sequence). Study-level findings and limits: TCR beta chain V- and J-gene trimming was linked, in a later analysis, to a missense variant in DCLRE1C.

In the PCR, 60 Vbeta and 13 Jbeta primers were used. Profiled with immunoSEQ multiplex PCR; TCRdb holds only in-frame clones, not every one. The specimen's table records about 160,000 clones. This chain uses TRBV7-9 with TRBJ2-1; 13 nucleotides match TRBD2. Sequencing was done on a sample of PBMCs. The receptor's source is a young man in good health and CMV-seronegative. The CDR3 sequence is CASSRTSGSTYNEQFF. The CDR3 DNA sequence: TGTGCCAGCAGCCGGACTAGCGGGAGTACCTACAATGAGCAGTTCTTC.